This TCR beta chain was captured by sequencing in a study of cytotoxic CD8 clonotypes in ibrutinib-treated CLL (dated by TCRdb to 2020 to 2022). For the study in its entirety: In this cohort, 15 patients were treatment-naive and ten to eleven were relapsed/refractory, while around 17 had unmutated IGHV. All remission and progressive disease samples were collected while patients were still receiving ibrutinib. Samples averaged about 260,000 productive templates and 90,000 to 95,000 productive rearrangements. Longitudinal samples were obtainable from about 30% of the 86 participants in the trial. The response samples were drawn at a median of approximately 11 months into treatment, with a range of about 6 to 36 months. Responses were partial in 24 patients and complete in 2; after median 68 months follow-up, some 14 stayed in remission and 12 progressed. Cryopreserved peripheral blood mononuclear cells were collected before treatment, at response, and at either disease progression or sustained remission.

The sample's time point label, in plain terms: approximately 11 months on ibrutinib. For TCR beta library preparation, approximately 2 micrograms of genomic DNA were isolated from cryopreserved PBMCs. High-throughput TCR beta sequencing was performed on longitudinal blood samples from CLL patients receiving ibrutinib monotherapy. The patients were enrolled in a single-center, open-label phase 2 trial of ibrutinib monotherapy. As to this clone: This receptor's antigen is unknown. No per-base quality is available; no much larger clone lies one base away.

The goal of deep resolution MiSeq sequencing was a depth between 1 in 1 million and 1 in 200,000 T cells, and coverage averaged 10x per clonotype. TCR beta libraries were generated with the immunoSEQ hsTCRB Kit. Per the original workflow: The data were analyzed with ImmunoSEQ Analyzer and ImmunoSEQ Data Assistant, and V, D and J gene assignments followed IMGT definitions. Clonality, with values ranging from 0 to 1, was calculated as one minus the normalized Shannon entropy of productive rearrangement frequencies. Only overrepresented clonotypes making up at least 0.05% of each patient's repertoire were included in the public clonotype analysis. More than ten repertoires from age-matched healthy donors, obtained from immuneACCESS, served as clonality controls. TCRdb stores this immuneACCESS table with in-frame sequences only. Part of the clones is absent; in the studies checked, under half of the shortfall reflects unresolved V genes, and no reason is known for the rest. The V and J calls and clone size come from that table; D and trimming were worked out from the DNA. The sample includes more than 200,000 clones, with about three quarters observed a single time. About 6.2% of the sample goes to the ten largest clones.

The junction shows trimming of 5 bases on V and 5 bases on J, plus 9 bases between the germline ends. Inclusive of the bounding cysteine and phenylalanine, the CDR3 is 13 residues long. Only the CDR3 DNA is retained, 39 bases long and in frame from the first base. Per the germline V gene (reference sequence), LNHNV is the CDR1 and YYDKDF is the CDR2. Paper-wide results and their limitations: Baseline clonality exceeded that of age-matched healthy donors and correlated strongly with circulating CD8+ T-cell counts. Sustained-remission and progressing patients did not have matched sampling times, and lymph node repertoires were not examined. Clonality increased at ibrutinib response, stayed stable in sustained remission, and fell back toward baseline at progression. Public clonotypes were rare and either shrank or stayed stable during treatment, and the rise in clonality at ibrutinib response reflected expansion of private clonotypes.

The sequences come from PBMCs, collected after 12 months of ibrutinib treatment. This receptor was taken from a human donor with chronic lymphocytic leukemia. This receptor chain uses TRBV15 and TRBJ1-4; no D gene is confidently identified. The CDR3: CATSSGLNEKLFF. The nucleotide sequence reads TGTGCCACCAGCTCAGGCCTAAATGAAAAACTGTTTTTT.